A selection of T cell receptor beta chains follows, all from one sample in a study of blood T cell repertoires in COVID-19. Clones were read by immunoSEQ multiplex PCR, and TCRdb kept only the in-frame ones, dropping some. The sample has some 150,000 clones; approximately 84% are singletons. What was sequenced was peripheral blood. These receptors all stem from a human donor in a cohort sampled during active COVID-19. Both conserved end residues are part of each CDR3. Fields, in order: J gene, V gene, CDR3 protein.

TRBJ1-6 | TRBV7-9 | CASSTHADSPLHF
TRBJ2-2 | TRBV5-4 | CASSLGQGRGTGELFF
TRBJ2-2 | TRBV30 | CAWLPGATGELFF
TRBJ2-3 | TRBV19 | CASSWEGTDTQYF
TRBJ1-4 | TRBV5-1 | CASSSGTGGTPTNEKLFF
TRBJ2-2 | TRBV7-2 | CASSLLAYTGELFF
TRBJ1-1 | TRBV30 | CAWNGGTEAFF
TRBJ2-4 | TRBV15 | CATSRDQTSDAKNIQYF
TRBJ1-1 | TRBV12-3/TRBV12-4 | CASRSQRYTEAFF
TRBJ1-1 | TRBV19 | CASSIWATPMMNTEAFF
TRBJ1-1 | TRBV24-1 | CATSDRQGKAFF
TRBJ1-5 | TRBV24-1 | CATKLVAGLLNQPQHF
TRBJ2-3 | TRBV5-1 | CASSFGLGQSTDTQYF
TRBJ1-2 | TRBV18 | CASSPVRHSKNYGYTF
TRBJ1-3 | TRBV7-9 | CASSPGVGNTIYF
TRBJ1-5 | TRBV2 | CASSGQGGNQPQHF
TRBJ2-3 | TRBV5-1 | CASSLDAGGPGDTQYF
TRBJ2-7 | TRBV18 | CASSPGTGRRIPYEQYF
TRBJ1-4 | TRBV7-9 | CASSLTSGTGINEKLFF
TRBJ1-5 | TRBV5-1 | CASSLHSNQPQHF
TRBJ1-5 | TRBV7-9 | CASSLGGTGGRQPQHF
TRBJ2-7 | TRBV28 | CASSFATGQYF
TRBJ2-7 | TRBV7-6 | CASSPRRGGSYEQYF
TRBJ2-7 | TRBV27 | CASSLYPYPPGQSSSYEQYF
TRBJ1-3 | TRBV18 | CASSPDSSGNTIYF
TRBJ1-4 | TRBV27 | CASSLSRTGTNEKLFF
TRBJ1-1 | TRBV29-1 | CSVGSERAFF
TRBJ2-2 | TRBV7-3 | CASRNTGGRTGELFF
TRBJ2-6 | TRBV2 | CASRDRPTSGANVLTF
TRBJ2-1 | TRBV5-1 | CASSLVPSGGGNEQFF
TRBJ2-7 | TRBV18 | CASSLTGTANYEQYF
TRBJ2-1 | TRBV25-1 | CASSESGGSSYNEQFF
TRBJ2-6 | TRBV27 | CASSWGTGPTNVLTF
TRBJ2-1 | TRBV7-2 | CASRAGGVAYNEQFF
TRBJ1-2 | TRBV9 | CASSVAATAANYGYTF
TRBJ2-3 | TRBV13 | CASSNGVRLAGGPGTDTQYF
TRBJ1-2 | TRBV6-5 | CASSLKTGHGYTF
TRBJ2-3 | TRBV9 | CASSSQGDTQYF
TRBJ1-1 | TRBV5-6 | CASSNTRGTEAFF
TRBJ2-3 | TRBV12-3/TRBV12-4 | CASSQEGTDTQYF
TRBJ2-3 | TRBV5-8 | CASSFPLGQGTDTQYF
TRBJ2-1 | TRBV7-8 | CASSGSGGAYNEQFF
TRBJ1-3 | TRBV7-2 | CASSLGGTAFSGNTIYF
TRBJ2-2 | TRBV20-1 | CSASGLWGLNTGELFF
TRBJ1-3 | TRBV6-2/TRBV6-3 | CASSYPGQEILSGNTIYF
TRBJ2-3 | TRBV18 | CASSPLGTGSADTQYF
TRBJ1-5 | TRBV6-5 | CASIRDRDGQPQHF
TRBJ1-2 | TRBV28 | CASTQNGAGGRSYGYTF
TRBJ2-3 | TRBV25-1 | CASSATVGDTQYF
TRBJ2-3 | TRBV18 | CASSPGVSTDTQYF
TRBJ2-1 | TRBV3-1/TRBV3-2 | CASSQGPSGAGAYNEQFF
TRBJ1-4 | TRBV21-1 | CASSKVGTGGDDPRQLFF
TRBJ1-2 | TRBV19 | CASTVPGQATYGYTF
TRBJ1-5 | TRBV19 | CASSRDREGAQHF
TRBJ1-1 | TRBV5-1 | CASSGTTGMNTEAFF
TRBJ1-2 | TRBV5-4 | CASSFWWGDGYTF
TRBJ2-2 | TRBV7-6 | CASSLERELVTGELFF